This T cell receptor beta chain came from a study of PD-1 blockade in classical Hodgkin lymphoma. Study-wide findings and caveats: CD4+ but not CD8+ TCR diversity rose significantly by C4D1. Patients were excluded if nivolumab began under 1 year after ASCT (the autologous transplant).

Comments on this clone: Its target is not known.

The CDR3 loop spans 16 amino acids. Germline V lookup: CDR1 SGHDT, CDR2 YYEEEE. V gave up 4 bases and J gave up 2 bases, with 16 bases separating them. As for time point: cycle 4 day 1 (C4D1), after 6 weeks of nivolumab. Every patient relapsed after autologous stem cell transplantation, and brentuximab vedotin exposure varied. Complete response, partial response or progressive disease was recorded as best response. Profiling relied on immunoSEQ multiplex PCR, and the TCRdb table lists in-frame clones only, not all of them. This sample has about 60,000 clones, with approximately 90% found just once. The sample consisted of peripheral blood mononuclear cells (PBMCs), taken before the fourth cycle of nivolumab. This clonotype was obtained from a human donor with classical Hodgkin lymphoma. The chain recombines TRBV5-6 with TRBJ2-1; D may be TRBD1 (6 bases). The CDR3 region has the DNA TGTGCCAGCAGCCAAACTACAGGGTTGACCTACAATGAGCAGTTCTTC. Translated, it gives CASSQTTGLTYNEQFF.